The text below deals with one TCR beta chain. Its antigen is currently not known. Base qualities are not provided; no much larger clone lies one nucleotide away. TCRbeta CDR3 regions were amplified from genomic DNA by means of the immunoSEQ Assay, a bias-controlled multiplex PCR. The source study handled its data this way. Nucleated cell counts per sample were estimated from amplification of reference gene primers within the assay. To quantify the absolute abundance of each unique TCRbeta CDR3 rearrangement, sequence reads were collapsed and filtered. For each sample, productive Simpson clonality was calculated as the square root of Simpson's diversity index across productive rearrangements. What TCRdb holds here is the immuneACCESS table cut down to in-frame rearrangements. Part of the clones is not present; checked against another copy, under half of the missing clones reflect an unresolved V gene, and the others are unexplained. The DNA gave D and trimming, while V, J and clone size come from that table. A total of around 120,000 clones appear in this sample, 88% of them only once. The ten largest make up 0.7% to 0.9% of the sample.

Whole blood was collected in K2EDTA tubes by collaborating institutions according to the institutions' own protocols. For TCRbeta analysis, collaborators shipped samples as frozen whole blood, isolated PBMCs, or DNA extracted from either of those sample types. This sample was taken from a study of blood T cell repertoires in COVID-19 (TCRdb year 2020). In terms of the full investigation: The collaborator samples originated in the United States, Italy and Spain and spanned the acute and convalescent phases of COVID-19. The prospective study material was composed of cDNA or gDNA derived from T cells, B-cell-depleted T cells, or PBMCs. The dataset comprised deeply sampled blood TCRbeta repertoires from subjects exposed to, actively infected with, or recovered from COVID-19. The repertoires were made available in a free public database intended to serve as a resource for research on the immune response to SARS-CoV-2. The samples were drawn from two sources: the first 160 participants of the ongoing ImmuneRACE study, and 1,254 subjects contributed by 6 global collaborators. A de-identified subject ID, COVID-19 status, age in years and sex were almost always included in the sample metadata. Where available, HLA class I and class II types were taken from metadata supplied by the sample provider and were not determined by assay-based typing.

The germline V gene sets CDR1 to SGHAT and CDR2 to FQNNGV. Spanning cysteine to phenylalanine, the CDR3 consists of 13 amino acids. Only CDR3 DNA remains: 39 bases, in frame from the first base. At the junction V is shortened by 0 bases and J by 4 bases, with 4 bases in between. General study outcomes and caveats: The quantity of clinical and demographic metadata differed by source and by participant and was supplied without curation.

The sample taken for sequencing was peripheral blood. The receptor's source is a woman aged 45-60 years with active or convalescent COVID-19. Recombination connected TRBV11-2 to TRBJ1-5; the D gene identity is not certain. The nucleotides are TGTGCCAGCAGCTTAGATCTGAATCAGCCCCAGCATTTT. The encoded protein is CASSLDLNQPQHF.